The clone carrying this T cell receptor beta chain was seen a single time. This CDR3 is built from 14 residues. Per the germline V gene, CDR1 is MNHEY and CDR2 is SVGEGT. The ends were cut back, 8 bases at V and 3 bases at J, with 16 bases in the middle. As part of library construction, unique molecular identifiers were attached to individual cDNA molecules. TCRdb re-derived calls from the 5' RACE reads in MiXCR, one entry per CDR3 protein. The sample shows approximately 65,000 distinct CDR3 sequences, 11% of them seen only once. The data stem from a study of early T cells in non-severe SARS-CoV-2 infection. Study-wide context: Sequenced bulk RNA came from whole blood that was unsorted, and chains were unpaired.

The chain combines TRBV6-2 or TRBV6-3 with TRBJ2-5; the D gene is possibly TRBD2 (6 bases). Sample: whole blood, taken at baseline. This receptor was taken from an adult who was a healthcare worker with PCR-confirmed SARS-CoV-2 infection or an uninfected control (not recorded which). The CDR3 is CASGRDLGKETQYF. CDR3 sequence (DNA): TGTGCCAGCGGCCGGGACTTGGGGAAAGAGACCCAGTACTTC.